This TCR beta chain was retrieved from a study of response to subunit inactivated influenza vaccine. TCRdb used MiXCR to reprocess the RT-PCR reads, holding one entry per CDR3 protein. The sample contains 650,000 to 800,000 distinct CDR3 sequences, 11% to 15% of which appear only once. Trimming pared 0 bases from V and 3 bases from J, leaving 9 bases between. The CDR3 is made up of 14 amino acids. In germline, CDR1 is SGHRS, CDR2 YFSETQ. This clonotype was recorded a few times. The sequencing used PBMCs from blood, collected around 14 days before vaccination. This chain connects TRBV5-1 to TRBJ2-5; TRBD1 or TRBD2 may be the D gene (5 bases each). This clonotype was obtained from a man in his fifties or sixties who received an inactivated influenza vaccine. CDR3 residues: CASSLGGNEETQYF. The CDR3, as DNA: TGCGCCAGCAGCTTGGGGGGGAACGAAGAGACCCAGTACTTC.